Shown below are 25 T cell receptor beta chains from a single sample sequenced in a study of CD8 T cells in Susac syndrome (dated by TCRdb to between 2018 and 2020). Receptor libraries were prepared by the immunoSEQ multiplex PCR assay. RNA was extracted using the RNeasy kit, and roughly 0.45 to 1 microgram was reverse transcribed with random hexamers. The raw public data were reprocessed by TCRdb itself: fastp quality trimming at Q25, MiXCR clonotype calling, in-frame beta chains only. A single entry per CDR3 protein holds the most common genes and DNA from its merged rows. The sample profile shows about 430,000 distinct CDR3 sequences; more than 70% of them were found once. Jointly, the top ten make up approximately 0.12% of the sample. The material sequenced was CD8+ T cells from PBMCs. These receptors came from a human donor with multiple sclerosis.

The chain links TRBV29-1 to TRBJ2-7; the D is unclear. The germline CDR1 and CDR2 sequences are SQVTM and ANQGSEA. The CDR3 consists of 12 residues. Trimming cost V 4 bases and J 4 bases, with 11 bases left between them. The CDR3 DNA reads as TGCAGCGTTGGTGATGGGGATTACGAGCAGTACTTC. The encoded protein is CSVGDGDYEQYF.

The V gene is TRBV6-1, the J gene TRBJ1-3; TRBD1 is a possible D gene (5 bases). CDR3 length: 14 residues. The V and J ends lost 2 bases and 2 bases respectively, with 7 bases between them. CDR1 is MNHNS and CDR2 is SASEGT in the germline V gene. The CDR3 here is CASSEWGAGNTIYF. For the CDR3, the DNA is TGTGCCAGCAGTGAATGGGGGGCTGGAAACACCATATATTTT.

This clonotype was seen a single time. This chain uses TRBV2 with TRBJ2-3; perhaps TRBD2 as D (6 bases). With 2 bases removed from V and 4 bases from J, the gap between germline ends came to 13 bases. The length of the CDR3 is 15 residues. Per the germline V gene, CDR1 is SNHLY and CDR2 is FYNNEI. The CDR3 coding sequence is TGTGCCAGCAGTGAATGGGACTCCACCCCAGATACGCAGTATTTT. As protein: CASSEWDSTPDTQYF.

This clonotype was observed once. The V and J genes are TRBV24-1 and TRBJ2-7; the D gene is possibly TRBD1 (6 bases). This CDR3 has 13 residues. CDR1 is KGHDR and CDR2 is SFDVKD in the germline V gene. Trimming took off 7 bases at V and 4 bases at J, with 13 bases between the two ends. CDR3 in DNA: TGTGCCACCAGGTCGGGACATATATACGAGCAGTACTTC. Protein sequence: CATRSGHIYEQYF.

The chain carries TRBV30 and TRBJ2-7; D is unclear. Germline V gene data show CDR1 as GTSNPN and CDR2 as SVGIG (reference sequence). The CDR3 runs 12 residues. V lost 3 bases to trimming and J lost 4 bases, with 10 bases between them. DNA of the CDR3: TGTGCCTGGAGCCCTGGGCTGTACGAGCAGTACTTC. This gives the protein CAWSPGLYEQYF.

The V gene is TRBV12-3 or TRBV12-4, the J gene TRBJ2-7, with TRBD1 matching over 9 bases. The CDR3 totals 14 residues. V shed 4 bases, J shed 2 bases, and the junction held 3 bases outside the gene matches. As DNA, the CDR3 is TGTGCCAGCAGTTCCCGGGACAGGGCCTACGAGCAGTACTTC. This translates into CASSSRDRAYEQYF.

The chain employs TRBV4-1 and TRBJ2-3; 9 nucleotides align to TRBD1. The CDR3 is 16 residues long. The V gene end was trimmed by 4 bases and the J gene end by 4 bases; junction bases not matched to a gene: 9. CDR1 MGHRA and CDR2 YSYEKL come from the germline V gene. The CDR3 bases are TGCGCCAGCAGCCCGATCCCGGGACAGGGTTCAGATACGCAGTATTTT. It translates to CASSPIPGQGSDTQYF.

CDR3 nucleotide sequence: TGCGCCAGCAGCCCCAGGAGTTCCAATCAGCCCCAGCATTTT. Protein product: CASSPRSSNQPQHF. The gene calls are TRBV4-1 and TRBJ1-5; no firm D call. This CDR3 has 14 amino acids. V gave up 4 bases and J gave up 3 bases, with 10 bases separating them. From germline, CDR1 is MGHRA and CDR2 YSYEKL.

The genes are TRBV3-1 and TRBJ1-3; D might be TRBD1 (6 bases). The V gene's germline CDR1 is LGHDT and CDR2 YNNKEL (reference sequence). The CDR3 is made up of 14 amino acids. V was pared by 5 bases and J by 0 bases, with 8 bases between. CDR3 nucleotides: TGTGCCAGCAGCGCGGACAGCTCTGGAAACACCATATATTTT. Translation: CASSADSSGNTIYF.

This clonotype was seen only a few times. The chain carries TRBV5-1 and TRBJ2-1, with 9 bases identical to TRBD1. V shed 0 bases and J 5 bases; nucleotides not matched to a gene: 0. Germline loops: CDR1 SGHRS, CDR2 YFSETQ. There are 14 residues in the CDR3. In nucleotides, the CDR3 is TGCGCCAGCAGCTTGGGGACAGGGGACAATGAGCAGTTCTTC. Its protein is CASSLGTGDNEQFF.

This clonotype was recorded a few times. The V and J genes are TRBV11-1 and TRBJ1-1; D gene unclear. V shed 4 bases and J shed 4 bases, with 10 bases lying between them. Germline-derived CDR1 and CDR2 are SGHAT and FQDESV (reference sequence). CDR3 length: 13 amino acids. This CDR3 reads CASSSGVGTEAFF. The CDR3, as DNA: TGTGCCAGCAGCTCCGGGGTCGGCACTGAAGCTTTCTTT.

The chain couples TRBV27 to TRBJ2-2, with 7 positions matching TRBD1. V lost 2 bases, J lost 1 base, and 4 bases stayed unmatched. Germline assignment: CDR1 MNHEY and CDR2 SMNVEV (reference sequence). The CDR3 has 16 residues. CDR3: CASSLTPGGNTGELFF. The CDR3 bases are TGTGCCAGCAGTTTAACCCCAGGGGGGAACACCGGGGAGCTGTTTTTT.

In this sample, this clonotype turned up once. The chain uses TRBV7-9 and TRBJ1-2; D is undetermined. The ends were cut back, 1 base at V and 3 bases at J, with 12 bases in the middle. Germline CDR1 SEHNR, CDR2 FQNEAQ (reference sequence). The CDR3 consists of 15 residues. This chain's CDR3 is CASSLDSEWDYGYTF. CDR3 DNA: TGTGCCAGCAGCTTAGATTCGGAATGGGACTATGGCTACACCTTC.

This clonotype was observed a single time. CDR3 nucleotide sequence: TGTGCCAGCAGTTTGGGACTCCTGTCGGAGACCCAGTACTTC. Its translation: CASSLGLLSETQYF. The genes are TRBV12-3 or TRBV12-4 and TRBJ2-5, with D possibly TRBD2 on 6 matching bases. With 3 bases removed from V and 5 bases from J, the gap between germline ends came to 13 bases. CDR3 length: 14 amino acids.

This clonotype occurred once. V gene TRBV6-5 combines with J gene TRBJ1-5; tentatively, D is TRBD1 (6 bases). V dropped 0 bases and J dropped 3 bases, with 12 bases sitting between them. The CDR3 is 16 residues long. The germline CDR1 and CDR2 sequences are MNHEY and SVGAGI. The CDR3 DNA sequence: TGTGCCAGCAGTTACTCGAGTGGGGGCCACAATCAGCCCCAGCATTTT. Amino acid sequence: CASSYSSGGHNQPQHF.

The chain recombines TRBV25-1 with TRBJ2-5; 11 bases match TRBD1. The CDR3 totals 16 residues. The V gene end was trimmed by 4 bases and the J gene end by 0 bases; junction bases not matched to a gene: 4. Germline loops: CDR1 MGHDK, CDR2 SYGVNS. DNA of the CDR3: TGTGCCAGCAGTGGCTGGGACAGGGGGTACCAAGAGACCCAGTACTTC. Amino acids: CASSGWDRGYQETQYF.

This clonotype was seen a single time. The genes are TRBV6-2 or TRBV6-3 and TRBJ2-7, with D uncertain. The CDR3 covers 12 residues. The germline V gene has CDR1 MNHEY and CDR2 SVGEGT. V lost 2 bases, J lost 6 bases, and 8 bases lay in between. CDR3 loop: CASSYGWGEQYF. CDR3 nucleotides: TGTGCCAGCAGTTACGGTTGGGGCGAGCAGTACTTC.

The J gene is TRBJ2-7, the V gene TRBV28; 9 bases are shared with TRBD2. Germline CDR1 MDHEN, CDR2 SYDVKM. The ends lost 5 bases at V and 9 bases at J; junction bases unmatched: 20. This CDR3 spans 17 amino acids. The CDR3 sequence is CASSPQNNLAGQSGQYF. In DNA, the CDR3 is TGTGCCAGCAGTCCCCAGAATAACCTAGCGGGACAATCAGGGCAGTACTTC.

The chain carries TRBV11-1 and TRBJ1-2, with 7 bases matching TRBD1. This CDR3 spans 14 amino acids. The ends lost 5 bases at V and 4 bases at J; junction bases unmatched: 7. Per the germline V gene, CDR1 is SGHAT and CDR2 is FQDESV (reference sequence). This CDR3 reads CASSQSRDSYGYTF. DNA for the CDR3: TGTGCCAGCAGCCAATCCCGGGACAGCTATGGCTACACCTTC.

The rearrangement links TRBV2 to TRBJ2-4, with D tentatively TRBD2 (6 bases). Trimming cost V 8 bases and J 5 bases, with 10 bases left between them. Germline values: CDR1 SNHLY, CDR2 FYNNEI. The CDR3 is made up of 12 amino acids. The CDR3 nucleotides are TGTGCCAGCTCGGGACTCCAAAACATTCAGTACTTC. This translates into CASSGLQNIQYF.

The rearrangement uses TRBV11-2 and TRBJ2-3; 8 bases match TRBD2. The CDR3 consists of 17 residues. With 0 bases clipped from V and 4 bases from J, the junction kept 9 bases outside the gene matches. The germline V gene has CDR1 SGHAT and CDR2 FQNNGV. This CDR3 reads CASSLDSRTSFADTQYF. CDR3 sequence (DNA): TGTGCCAGCAGCTTAGATTCGAGGACTAGCTTCGCAGATACGCAGTATTTT.

In its sample, this clonotype was seen once. The chain uses TRBV6-5 and TRBJ2-2, with TRBD1 as a possible D gene (6 bases). Trimming took 5 bases from V and 6 from J, leaving 10 bases between them. The CDR3 contains 13 residues. CDR1 and CDR2 (germline): MNHEY, SVGAGI. The CDR3 sequence is CASSKRTAGELFF. CDR3 coding DNA: TGTGCCAGCAGTAAGCGGACAGCCGGGGAGCTGTTTTTT.

The rearrangement joins TRBV27 to TRBJ2-4; D is possibly TRBD2 (6 bases). The germline V gene encodes CDR1 MNHEY and CDR2 SMNVEV (reference sequence). Deletions cut 7 bases from V and 9 bases from J, with 13 bases between. The CDR3 spans 12 residues. CDR3 coding DNA: TGTGCCAGCACCGCCCCCGGGGGCATTCAGTACTTC. It specifies CASTAPGGIQYF.

The chain carries TRBV13 and TRBJ2-4; TRBD1 aligns across 8 bases. The CDR3 has 18 residues. The germline gives CDR1 PRHDT, CDR2 FYEKMQ (reference sequence). V gave up 5 bases and J gave up 2 bases; unmatched junction bases: 14. The CDR3: CASSAIGQGPLTKNIQYF. DNA for the CDR3: TGTGCCAGCAGCGCCATCGGACAGGGACCTTTGACCAAAAACATTCAGTACTTC.

The chain uses TRBV4-1 and TRBJ1-2; D unresolved. The germline gives CDR1 MGHRA, CDR2 YSYEKL. There are 15 residues in the CDR3. V was clipped by 1 base and J by 2 bases, with 11 bases between them. CDR3 sequence reads: CASSQGPGDNYGYTF. CDR3 coding DNA: TGCGCCAGCAGCCAAGGTCCGGGAGACAACTATGGCTACACCTTC.